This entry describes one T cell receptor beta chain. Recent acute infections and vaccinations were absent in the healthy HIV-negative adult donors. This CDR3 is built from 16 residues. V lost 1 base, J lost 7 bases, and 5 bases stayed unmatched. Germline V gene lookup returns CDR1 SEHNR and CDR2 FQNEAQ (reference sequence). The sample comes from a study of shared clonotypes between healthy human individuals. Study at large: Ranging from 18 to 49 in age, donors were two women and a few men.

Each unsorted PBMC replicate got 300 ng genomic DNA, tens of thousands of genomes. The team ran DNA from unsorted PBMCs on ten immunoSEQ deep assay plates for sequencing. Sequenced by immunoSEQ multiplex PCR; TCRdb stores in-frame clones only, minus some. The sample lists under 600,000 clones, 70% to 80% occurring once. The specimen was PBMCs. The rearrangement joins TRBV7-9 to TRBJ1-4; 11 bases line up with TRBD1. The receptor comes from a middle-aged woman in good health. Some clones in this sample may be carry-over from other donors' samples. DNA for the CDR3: TGTGCCAGCAGCTTAGACGGGACAGGGGGGACTGAAAAACTGTTTTTT. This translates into CASSLDGTGGTEKLFF.